This T cell receptor beta chain comes out of a study of blood T cell repertoires in COVID-19. Original processing methods: Estimation of nucleated cell counts was performed using reference gene primer amplification. Clones were read by immunoSEQ multiplex PCR, and TCRdb kept only the in-frame ones, dropping some. V, J and clone size were drawn from that table, and D and trimming were deduced from the DNA. The sample has some 170,000 clones, around four fifths seen once. The V gene's germline CDR1 is MNHEY and CDR2 SVGAGI. The CDR3 contains 15 residues. V lost 5 bases, J lost 9 bases, and 23 bases lay in between. This clone was counted only a few times.

The sequence was obtained from a woman between 45 and 65 years old who had recovered from COVID-19. The sample taken for sequencing was PBMCs or T cells enriched from blood (not recorded which). The chain recombines TRBV6-5 with TRBJ2-7; D is perhaps TRBD1 (6 bases). CDR3 sequence (DNA): TGTGCCAGCAGTAAGACAGGTTTCGGCCGTACGAGGCAGTACTTC. As protein: CASSKTGFGRTRQYF.